This entry is about one T cell receptor (beta chain). Libraries of TCR beta came from iRepertoire HTBI primers plus Arm-PCR of CDR3 regions. Using its own MiXCR run on the multiplex PCR reads, TCRdb lists one record per CDR3 protein. The sample lists some 340,000 distinct CDR3 sequences, 10% to 15% occurring once. These data come from a study of regulatory T cells in long-lasting Graves disease. Time point reported: newly diagnosed GD, antithyroid drugs for less than 3 months. The authors made the TCR library using RNA they extracted from PBMCs. V gave up 11 bases and J gave up 7 bases, with 15 bases separating them. This CDR3 contains 12 residues. Germline loops: CDR1 MNHEY, CDR2 SVGEGT. These data were likewise used in another study, on T cells in Graves' hyperthyroidism and ophthalmopathy.

This chain links TRBV6-2 or TRBV6-3 with TRBJ1-5, with D tentatively TRBD1 (5 bases). Sequencing was performed on peripheral blood mononuclear cells (PBMCs), taken at new diagnosis, from a patient treated with antithyroid drugs. The source of this sequence is a young woman with Graves disease. The DNA of the CDR3 is TGTGCCTCGAGGGGAACCGGGCAGCCCCAGCATTTT. Translated, it gives CASRGTGQPQHF.